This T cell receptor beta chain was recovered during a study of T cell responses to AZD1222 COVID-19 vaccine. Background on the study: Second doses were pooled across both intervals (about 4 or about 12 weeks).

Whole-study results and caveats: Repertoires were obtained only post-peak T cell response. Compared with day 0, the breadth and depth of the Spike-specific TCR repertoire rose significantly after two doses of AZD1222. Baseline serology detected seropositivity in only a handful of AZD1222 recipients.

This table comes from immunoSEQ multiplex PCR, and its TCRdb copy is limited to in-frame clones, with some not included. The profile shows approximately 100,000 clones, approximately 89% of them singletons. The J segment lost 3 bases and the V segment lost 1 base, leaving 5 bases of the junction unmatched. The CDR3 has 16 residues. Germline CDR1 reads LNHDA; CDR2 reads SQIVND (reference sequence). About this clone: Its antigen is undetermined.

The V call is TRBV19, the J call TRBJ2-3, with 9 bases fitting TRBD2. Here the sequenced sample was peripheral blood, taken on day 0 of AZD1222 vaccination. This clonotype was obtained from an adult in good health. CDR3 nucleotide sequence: TGTGCCAGTAGTATAGCAGTGCTAGCGGGGACAGATACGCAGTATTTT. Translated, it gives CASSIAVLAGTDTQYF.